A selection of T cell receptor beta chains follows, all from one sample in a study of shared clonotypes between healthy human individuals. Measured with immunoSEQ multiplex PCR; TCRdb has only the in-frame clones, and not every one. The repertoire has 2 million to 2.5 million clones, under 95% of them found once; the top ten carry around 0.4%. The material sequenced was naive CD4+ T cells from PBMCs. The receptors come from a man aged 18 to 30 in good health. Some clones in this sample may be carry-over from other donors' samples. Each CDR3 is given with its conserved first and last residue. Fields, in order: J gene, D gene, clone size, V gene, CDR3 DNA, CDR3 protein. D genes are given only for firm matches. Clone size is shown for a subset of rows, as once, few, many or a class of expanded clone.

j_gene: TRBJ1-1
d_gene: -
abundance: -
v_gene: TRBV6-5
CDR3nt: TGTGCCAGCAGTAGAGTCGGGGAGTGGGGGACTGAAGCTTTCTTT
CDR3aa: CASSRVGEWGTEAFF

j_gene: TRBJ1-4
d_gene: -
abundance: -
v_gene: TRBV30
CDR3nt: TGTGCCTGGAGTGGCACCTCGGAGAGTGAAAAACTGTTTTTT
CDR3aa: CAWSGTSESEKLFF

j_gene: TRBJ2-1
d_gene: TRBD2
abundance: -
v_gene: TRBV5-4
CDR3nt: TGTGCCAGCAGCTTGAGGCGGGAGTCGCACTCCTACAATGAGCAGTTCTTC
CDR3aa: CASSLRRESHSYNEQFF

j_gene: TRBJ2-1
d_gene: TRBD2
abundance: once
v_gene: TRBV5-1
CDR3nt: TGCGCCAGCAGGAGTCTAGCGGTCGATTACAATGAGCAGTTCTTC
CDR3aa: CASRSLAVDYNEQFF

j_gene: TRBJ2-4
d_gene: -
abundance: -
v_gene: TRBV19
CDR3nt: TGTGCCAGTAGGGGAGCGGGCCTTAGGGACATTCAGTACTTC
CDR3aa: CASRGAGLRDIQYF

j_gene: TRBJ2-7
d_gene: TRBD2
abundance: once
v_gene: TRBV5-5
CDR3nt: TGTGCCAGCAGCTCACCCCGGGAGGGCTACGAGCAGTACTTC
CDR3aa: CASSSPREGYEQYF

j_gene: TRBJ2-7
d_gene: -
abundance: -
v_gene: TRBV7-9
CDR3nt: TGTGCCAGCAGCCTGGCGGGACAACTCTACGAGCAGTACTTC
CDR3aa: CASSLAGQLYEQYF

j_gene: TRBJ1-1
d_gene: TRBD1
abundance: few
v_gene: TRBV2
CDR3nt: TGTGCCAGCAGGCCAGACAGGGTTGAAGCTTTCTTT
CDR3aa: CASRPDRVEAFF

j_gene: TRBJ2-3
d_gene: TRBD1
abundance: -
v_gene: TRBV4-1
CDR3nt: TGCGCCAGCAGCCAGGACTCGCCAAGGGACAGTAGCACAGATACGCAGTATTTT
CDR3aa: CASSQDSPRDSSTDTQYF

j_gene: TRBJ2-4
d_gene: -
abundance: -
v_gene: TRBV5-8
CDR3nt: TGTGCCAGCAGCTTTTGGGACACTGGAGCCAAAAACATTCAGTACTTC
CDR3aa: CASSFWDTGAKNIQYF

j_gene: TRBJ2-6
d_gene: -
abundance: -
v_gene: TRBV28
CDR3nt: TGTGCCAGCAGTTTCCGGCAGGGGCTGAGCTCTGGGGCCAACGTCCTGACTTTC
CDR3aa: CASSFRQGLSSGANVLTF

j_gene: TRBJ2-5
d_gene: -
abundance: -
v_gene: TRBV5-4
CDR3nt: TGTGCCAGCAGCCAAACCGGGACATGGGAGACCCAGTACTTC
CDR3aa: CASSQTGTWETQYF

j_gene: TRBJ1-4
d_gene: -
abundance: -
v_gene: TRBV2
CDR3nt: TGTGCCAGCAGGTCGATCACTGGCAGTGAAAAACTGTTTTTT
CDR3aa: CASRSITGSEKLFF

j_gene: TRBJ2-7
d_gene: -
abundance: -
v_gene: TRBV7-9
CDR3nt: TGTGCCAGCAGCTTCCTTTCCAGCGGCAGCTCCTACGAGCAGTACTTC
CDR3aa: CASSFLSSGSSYEQYF

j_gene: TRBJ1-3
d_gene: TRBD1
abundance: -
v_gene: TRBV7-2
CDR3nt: TGTGCCAGCAGCTCACATGGGACAGGGGCCCAACCAAACACCATATATTTT
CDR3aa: CASSSHGTGAQPNTIYF

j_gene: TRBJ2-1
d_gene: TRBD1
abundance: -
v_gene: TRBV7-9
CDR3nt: TGTGCCAGCAGCTTGACAGGGCACAATGAGCAGTTCTTC
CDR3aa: CASSLTGHNEQFF

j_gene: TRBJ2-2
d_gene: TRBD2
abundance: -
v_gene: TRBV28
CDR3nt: TGTGCCAGCAGTTTGGGAGGACTAGCGGGAGCCGGGGAGCTGTTTTTT
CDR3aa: CASSLGGLAGAGELFF

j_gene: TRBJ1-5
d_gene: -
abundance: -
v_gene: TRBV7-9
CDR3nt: TGTGCCAGCAGCGCCGTGGGGGGGGAGAATCAGCCCCAGCATTTT
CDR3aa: CASSAVGGENQPQHF

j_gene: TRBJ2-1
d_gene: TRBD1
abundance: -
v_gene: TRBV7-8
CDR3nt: TGTGCCAGCAGCCGGAGTGGGACAGGGAGGGACAATGAGCAGTTCTTC
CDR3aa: CASSRSGTGRDNEQFF

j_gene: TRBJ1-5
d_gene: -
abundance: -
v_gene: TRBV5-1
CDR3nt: TGCGCCAGCAGCTTGTCCCCAGGGTTCGATCAGCCCCAGCATTTT
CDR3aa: CASSLSPGFDQPQHF

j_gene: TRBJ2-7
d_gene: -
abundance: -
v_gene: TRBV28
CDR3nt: TGTGCCAGCAGCTCTCCACAGTTTCTAGGCGAGCAGTACTTC
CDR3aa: CASSSPQFLGEQYF

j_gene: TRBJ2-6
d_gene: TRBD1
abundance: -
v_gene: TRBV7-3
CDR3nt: TGTGCCAGCAGCTTAACTCCGGGACAGATCGCTGGGGCCAACGTCCTGACTTTC
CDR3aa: CASSLTPGQIAGANVLTF

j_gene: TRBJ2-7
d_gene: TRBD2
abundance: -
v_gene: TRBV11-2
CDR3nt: TGTGCCAGCAGCTTTACTAGCGGGTCGACCTACGAGCAGTACTTC
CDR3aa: CASSFTSGSTYEQYF

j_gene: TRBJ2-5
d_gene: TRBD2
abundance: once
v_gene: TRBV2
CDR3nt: TGTGCCAGCCGCCGCGGGAGGGACCAAGAGACCCAGTACTTC
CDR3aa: CASRRGRDQETQYF

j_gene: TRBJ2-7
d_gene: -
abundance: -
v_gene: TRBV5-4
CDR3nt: TGTGCCAGCAGCTTGGATCCGGGAAGCTCCTACGAGCAGTACTTC
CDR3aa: CASSLDPGSSYEQYF

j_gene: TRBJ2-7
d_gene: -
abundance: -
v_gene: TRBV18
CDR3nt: TGTGCCAGCTCACCAGTGCGTTCCACTAGCGAGCAGTACTTC
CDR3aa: CASSPVRSTSEQYF

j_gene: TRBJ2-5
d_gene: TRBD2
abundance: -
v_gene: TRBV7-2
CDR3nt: TGTGCCAGCAGCTTAGGGGCTCTAGCGGGAGGGACTGGGGAGACCCAGTACTTC
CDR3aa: CASSLGALAGGTGETQYF

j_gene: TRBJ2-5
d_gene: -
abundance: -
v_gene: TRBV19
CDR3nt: TGTGCCAGTAGTCCCCGTCGCCCGGAGACCCAGTACTTC
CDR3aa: CASSPRRPETQYF

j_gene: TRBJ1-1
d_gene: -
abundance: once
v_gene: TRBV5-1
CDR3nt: TGCGCCAGCAGCCCTCAGACCGGGGGCAACACTGAAGCTTTCTTT
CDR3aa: CASSPQTGGNTEAFF

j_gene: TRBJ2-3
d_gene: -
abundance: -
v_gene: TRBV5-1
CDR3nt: TGCGCCAGCAGCCCGGCCTCCAACACAGATACGCAGTATTTT
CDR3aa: CASSPASNTDTQYF

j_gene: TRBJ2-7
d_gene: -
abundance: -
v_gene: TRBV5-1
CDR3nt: TGCGCCAGCAGCTTGGAGGGGCCGGGGTCCAACGAGCAGTACTTC
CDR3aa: CASSLEGPGSNEQYF

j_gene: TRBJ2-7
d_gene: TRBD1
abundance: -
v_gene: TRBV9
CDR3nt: TGTGCCAGCAGCGCGGGACAGGGAAAATACGAGCAGTACTTC
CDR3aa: CASSAGQGKYEQYF

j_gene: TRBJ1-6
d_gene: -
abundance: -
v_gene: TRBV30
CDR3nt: TGTGCCTGGAGTGATGCAGCTCGACCCCTCCACTTT
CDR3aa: CAWSDAARPLHF

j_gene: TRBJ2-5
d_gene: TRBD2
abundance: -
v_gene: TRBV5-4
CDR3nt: TGTGCCAGCAGCTTGAAATTAGCGGGGCTAGAGACCCAGTACTTC
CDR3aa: CASSLKLAGLETQYF

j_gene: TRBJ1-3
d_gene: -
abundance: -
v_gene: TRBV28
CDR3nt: TGTGCCAGCAGTTTCGAAGGCCCCATCTCTGGAAACACCATATATTTT
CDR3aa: CASSFEGPISGNTIYF

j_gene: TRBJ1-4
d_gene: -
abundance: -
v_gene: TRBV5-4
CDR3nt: TGTGCCAGCAGCTTTGCTCCCGGGAATGAAAAACTGTTTTTT
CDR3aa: CASSFAPGNEKLFF

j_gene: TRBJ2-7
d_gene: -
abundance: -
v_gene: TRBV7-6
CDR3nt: TGTGCCAGCAGCCTAGCGGGGACAGGGGAATACGAGCAGTACTTC
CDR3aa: CASSLAGTGEYEQYF

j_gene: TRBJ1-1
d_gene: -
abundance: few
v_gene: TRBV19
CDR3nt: TGTGCCAGTAGCCCGCGGCCTGAAGCTTTCTTT
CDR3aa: CASSPRPEAFF

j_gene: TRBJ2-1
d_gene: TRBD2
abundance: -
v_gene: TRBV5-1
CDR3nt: TGCGCCAGCAGCTTGGCCGGGGGGACCTCCTACAATGAGCAGTTCTTC
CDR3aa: CASSLAGGTSYNEQFF

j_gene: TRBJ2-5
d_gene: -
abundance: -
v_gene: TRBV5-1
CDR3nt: TGCGCCAGCAGCCGGGGGGCACAGGGGTTGGAGACCCAGTACTTC
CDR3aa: CASSRGAQGLETQYF

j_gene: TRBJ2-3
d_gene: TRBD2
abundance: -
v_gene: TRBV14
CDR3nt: TGTGCCAGCAGCCACTCTGGCGCGGGAGGGCTTGATACGCAGTATTTT
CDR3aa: CASSHSGAGGLDTQYF

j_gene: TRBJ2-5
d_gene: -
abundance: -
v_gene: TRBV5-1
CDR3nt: TGCGCCAGCAGCTTGACAGGATGGCAAGAGACCCAGTACTTC
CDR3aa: CASSLTGWQETQYF

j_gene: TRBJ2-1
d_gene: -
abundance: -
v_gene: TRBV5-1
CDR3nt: TGCGCCAGCGGTCGGGGGGCGATCTACAATGAGCAGTTCTTC
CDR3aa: CASGRGAIYNEQFF

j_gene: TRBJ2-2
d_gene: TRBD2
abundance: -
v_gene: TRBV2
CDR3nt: TGTGCCAGCAGCGCGCTAGCGGGTACGAACACCGGGGAGCTGTTTTTT
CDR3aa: CASSALAGTNTGELFF

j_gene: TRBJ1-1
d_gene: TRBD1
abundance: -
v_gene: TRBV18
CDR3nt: TGTGCCAGCTCACCACTGACAGGGCCGTCTGAAGCTTTCTTT
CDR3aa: CASSPLTGPSEAFF

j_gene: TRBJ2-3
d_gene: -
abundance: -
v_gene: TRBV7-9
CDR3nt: TGTGCCAGCAGCTTAGAAGGGTACACAGATACGCAGTATTTT
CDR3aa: CASSLEGYTDTQYF

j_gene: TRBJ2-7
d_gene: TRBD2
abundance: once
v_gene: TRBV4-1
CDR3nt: TGCGCCAGCAGCACCCCAGGGAGCGGGAGGGCCGAGCAGTACTTC
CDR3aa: CASSTPGSGRAEQYF

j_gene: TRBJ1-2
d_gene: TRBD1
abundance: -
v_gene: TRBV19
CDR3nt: TGTGCCAGTATCCCCTCCGGGACAGGGAACTATGGCTACACCTTC
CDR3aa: CASIPSGTGNYGYTF

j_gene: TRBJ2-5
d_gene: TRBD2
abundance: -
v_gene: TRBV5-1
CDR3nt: TGCGCCAGCAGCTTGTCTCCAGCGGGGGTCCAAGAGACCCAGTACTTC
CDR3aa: CASSLSPAGVQETQYF

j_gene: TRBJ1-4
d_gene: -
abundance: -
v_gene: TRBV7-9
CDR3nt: TGTGCCAGCAGCATTGGGGGTTTCACTAATGAAAAACTGTTTTTT
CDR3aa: CASSIGGFTNEKLFF

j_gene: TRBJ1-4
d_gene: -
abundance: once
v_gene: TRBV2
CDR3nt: TGTGCCAGCAACCGAGAGGGGATTAATGAAAAACTGTTTTTT
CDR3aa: CASNREGINEKLFF

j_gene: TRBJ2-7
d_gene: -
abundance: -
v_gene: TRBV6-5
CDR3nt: TGTGCCAGCAGTACCTCACGAGGATCCTACGAGCAGTACTTC
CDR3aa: CASSTSRGSYEQYF

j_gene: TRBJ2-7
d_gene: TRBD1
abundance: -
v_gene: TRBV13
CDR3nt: TGTGCCAGCAGCTTTCGGACAGGGTTCCCCTACGAGCAGTACTTC
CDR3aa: CASSFRTGFPYEQYF